This entry lists 14 T cell receptor beta chains sequenced from one sample in a study of blood T cell repertoires in COVID-19. Profiling relied on immunoSEQ multiplex PCR, and the TCRdb table lists in-frame clones only, not all of them. The sample has hundreds of thousands of clones; around nine tenths are singletons. Sequencing used PBMCs or T cells enriched from blood (not recorded which). These receptors were taken from a woman aged 25 to 45 who had been exposed to COVID-19.

This rearrangement joins TRBV6-1 to TRBJ2-1; unclear D gene. Trimming removed 1 base at V and 3 bases at J, with 10 bases between. The CDR3 is 15 residues long. Germline-derived CDR1 and CDR2 are MNHNS and SASEGT. The CDR3 sequence: CASSEVSRSYNEQFF. In nucleotides, the CDR3 is TGTGCCAGCAGTGAAGTGAGCCGGAGCTACAATGAGCAGTTCTTC.

The chain joins TRBV10-2 to TRBJ2-1; 7 bases are shared with TRBD2. This CDR3 spans 13 amino acids. Germline trimming cut 5 bases from V and 9 bases from J; bases unmatched to any gene: 7. Germline V gene sequence: CDR1 WSHSY, CDR2 SAAADI. DNA for the CDR3: TGCGCCAGCAGTCCCTGGGGGGGGGTTGAGCAGTTCTTC. Residues: CASSPWGGVEQFF.

The rearrangement links TRBV9 to TRBJ2-1; tentatively, D is TRBD1 (6 bases). Trimming removed 3 bases at V and 0 bases at J, with 10 bases between. Looked up from germline, CDR1 is SGDLS and CDR2 is YYNGEE. The CDR3 has 15 residues. CDR3 DNA: TGTGCCAGCAGCGAACAGGGTCACTCCTACAATGAGCAGTTCTTC. This encodes CASSEQGHSYNEQFF.

The chain links TRBV4-1 to TRBJ2-5; TRBD1 matches 8 bases. Trimming at V came to 4 bases and at J to 3 bases, leaving 4 bases not matched to a gene. Germline CDR1 reads MGHRA; CDR2 reads YSYEKL. The CDR3 is 14 residues long. The CDR3 loop reads CASSPPDREETQYF. The CDR3 DNA sequence: TGCGCCAGCAGCCCCCCGGACAGGGAAGAGACCCAGTACTTC.

The chain combines TRBV3-1 (or the pseudogene TRBV3-2) with TRBJ1-5, with D tentatively TRBD1 (5 bases). Germline lookup yields CDR1 LGHDT and CDR2 YNNKEL (reference sequence). V was clipped by 1 base and J by 0 bases, with 16 bases between them. The CDR3 has 18 amino acids. The CDR3 nucleotides read TGTGCCAGCAGCCAAGGACGAAAGAGTGGGGCTAGCAATCAGCCCCAGCATTTT. It codes for CASSQGRKSGASNQPQHF.

The rearrangement links TRBV14 to TRBJ1-1, with a weak D call TRBD1 (6 bases). With 3 bases removed from V and 4 bases from J, the gap between germline ends came to 9 bases. CDR1 is SGHDN, CDR2 FVKESK, per germline. This CDR3 spans 13 amino acids. CDR3 residues: CASSQQGFTEAFF. CDR3 DNA: TGTGCCAGCAGCCAGCAGGGGTTCACTGAAGCTTTCTTT.

The CDR3 bases are TGTGCCAGCAGTGAAGCCGCGGGGACTAGCGGGGGGGTCCACAATGAGCAGTTCTTC. The encoded protein is CASSEAAGTSGGVHNEQFF. The rearrangement uses TRBV2 and TRBJ2-1; 16 bases align to TRBD2. The length of the CDR3 is 19 residues. Germline values: CDR1 SNHLY, CDR2 FYNNEI. V lost 0 bases, J lost 5 bases, and 7 bases stayed unmatched.

The table lists this clone with a few counts. V gene TRBV28 combines with J gene TRBJ2-7, with 8 bases lining up with TRBD1. Unmatched junction bases numbered 5, after V lost 4 bases and J lost 3 bases. Germline V gene lookup returns CDR1 MDHEN and CDR2 SYDVKM. The CDR3 is 14 amino acids. The CDR3 region has the DNA TGTGCCAGCAGTTGGACAGGGTCAATCTACGAGCAGTACTTC. Protein product: CASSWTGSIYEQYF. The complete variable domain, with remaining parts taken from reference TRBV28 and TRBJ2-7, reads DVKVTQSSRYLVKRTGEKVFLECVQDMDHENMFWYRQDPGLGLRLIYFSYDVKMKEKGDIPEGYSVSREKKERFSLILESASTNQTSMYLCASSWTGSIYEQYFGPGTRLTVT.

The V call is TRBV11-3, the J call TRBJ1-6, with D possibly matching TRBD1 (5 bases). CDR3 length equals 14 residues. CDR1 SGHNT and CDR2 YENEEA come from the germline V gene. Trimming left V 8 bases short and J 11 bases short, with 19 bases between. CDR3 bases: TGTGCCAGCGGGATACTGGGACTAATTCCACCCCTCCACTTT. This gives the protein CASGILGLIPPLHF.

The V call is TRBV27, the J call TRBJ1-1; TRBD1 might be the D (6 bases). Germline lookup yields CDR1 MNHEY and CDR2 SMNVEV (reference sequence). V was cut by 5 bases and J by 0 bases, with 10 bases left in between. This CDR3 has 14 residues. CDR3 nucleotides: TGTGCCAGCAGTCCCTGGGACATGAACACTGAAGCTTTCTTT. Its translation: CASSPWDMNTEAFF.

The DNA of the CDR3 is TGTGCCAGCAGGCCCGGGGCAGGGGGCCGAACAACTAATGAAAAACTGTTTTTT. The encoded protein is CASRPGAGGRTTNEKLFF. This chain links TRBV2 with TRBJ1-4; 8 positions agree with TRBD1. The CDR3 consists of 18 residues. V trimming: 6 bases; J trimming: 0 bases; junction bases outside the gene matches: 12. Germline values: CDR1 SNHLY, CDR2 FYNNEI.

The V and J genes are TRBV6-1 and TRBJ1-2; 8 nucleotides agree with TRBD1. V was clipped by 3 bases and J by 8 bases; unmatched bases: 8. The CDR3 is 14 amino acids. The V gene's germline CDR1 is MNHNS and CDR2 SASEGT. The CDR3 loop is CASSDQGADFGYTF. Here the CDR3 DNA reads TGTGCCAGCAGTGACCAGGGGGCGGATTTCGGCTACACCTTC.

The rearrangement links TRBV7-2 to TRBJ2-7, with D perhaps matching TRBD1 (6 bases). This CDR3 comprises 14 residues. Trimming removed 1 base from V and 5 bases from J, with 12 bases in between. Germline V gene sequence: CDR1 SGHTA, CDR2 FQGNSA. This CDR3 reads CASSLVWGPDEQYF. In DNA, the CDR3 is TGTGCCAGCAGCTTAGTTTGGGGGCCGGACGAGCAGTACTTC.

The chain couples TRBV14 to TRBJ1-3; D is undetermined. The CDR3 length is 15 residues. Per the germline V gene, CDR1 is SGHDN and CDR2 is FVKESK. V gave up 4 bases and J gave up 2 bases, with 12 bases separating them. The DNA for the CDR3 is TGTGCCAGCAGCCGTTTGAGGGCCACTGGAAACACCATATATTTT. Translating it yields CASSRLRATGNTIYF.